The sequence of this T cell receptor beta chain was determined in a study of identical twins. This clonotype was seen a handful of times. TCRdb re-derived calls from the 5' RACE reads in MiXCR, one entry per CDR3 protein. The data hold a few hundred thousand distinct CDR3 sequences, with 9% to 10% observed a single time. Trimming shortened V by 6 bases and J by 0 bases, and 15 bases separated the two germline ends. The CDR3 is 16 amino acids. The sample was also linked to a second study, of yellow fever vaccine responses in identical twins.

Sequences were obtained from PBMCs. The chain employs TRBV12-3 or TRBV12-4 and TRBJ2-1; D perhaps matches TRBD2 (5 bases). The clonotype comes from a woman in her late teens or twenties in good health. CDR3 protein: CASRLIGLSSYNEQFF. CDR3 DNA: TGTGCCAGCAGGCTTATAGGACTGAGCTCCTACAATGAGCAGTTCTTC.